This entry lists 6 T cell receptor beta chains sequenced from one sample in a study of tumor-infiltrating lymphocytes in primary liver carcinoma. Researchers generated TCR beta cDNA from about 0.5 ug of total RNA, relying on a constant-region primer. Investigators got TCR beta libraries out of three nested multiplex PCR rounds, done with slightly modified ARM-PCR. Two initial PCR rounds of about 10 cycles each paired TRBV1-TRBV30 forward primers with a C-beta reverse primer. Each CDR3 protein gets one entry after TCRdb re-called the multiplex PCR reads with MiXCR. The sample yields approximately 330,000 distinct CDR3 sequences, 65% seen once. The blood RNA (from unsorted whole blood) was obtained, and germline DNA was also extracted. The specimen was peripheral blood. These TCRs come from a man between 35 and 55 years old with primary liver carcinoma and hepatitis B virus infection.

In the case of this clonotype: The junction shows a germline mismatch at one end, possibly a read error. The rearrangement links TRBV4-3 to TRBJ1-2; D unresolved. The CDR3 is 15 amino acids. Germline lookup yields CDR1 LGHNA and CDR2 YSLEER. The CDR3 spells CTSSQVLQSNYGYTF. CDR3 nucleotides: TGCACCAGCAGCCAGGTCCTCCAGTCTAACTATGGCTACACCTTC.

This clonotype was counted at least ten times. This chain connects TRBV6-1 to TRBJ2-3; D perhaps matches TRBD2 (5 bases). Germline CDR1 and CDR2: MNHNS and SASEGT. With 2 bases removed from V and 5 bases from J, the gap between germline ends came to 11 bases. The CDR3 loop spans 14 amino acids. Here the CDR3 reads CASSEFSVLDTQYF. CDR3 DNA: TGTGCCAGCAGTGAATTTAGCGTCCTAGATACGCAGTATTTT.

A word on this clonotype: A much larger clone is a single base away; this may be a read error. The J gene is TRBJ2-1, the V gene TRBV29-1, with 12 positions matching TRBD2. The CDR3 is 14 residues long. The J segment lost 9 bases and the V segment lost 4 bases, leaving 7 bases of the junction unmatched. The germline CDR1 and CDR2 sequences are SQVTM and ANQGSEA. In DNA, the CDR3 is TGCAGCGTTGGGACTAGCGGGGAATTCAGTGAGCAGTTCTTC. Encoded protein: CSVGTSGEFSEQFF.

The rearrangement joins TRBV5-1 to TRBJ2-3; TRBD2 matches 9 bases. V trimming: 4 bases; J trimming: 4 bases; junction bases outside the gene matches: 16. CDR3 length equals 18 residues. The V gene's germline CDR1 is SGHRS and CDR2 YFSETQ. The CDR3 sequence is CASSLTVRLAEGADTQYF. CDR3 bases: TGCGCCAGCAGCCTGACCGTACGACTAGCGGAGGGAGCAGATACGCAGTATTTT. Combining the CDR3 with reference TRBV5-1 and TRBJ2-3 gives the whole variable domain KAGVTQTPRYLIKTRGQQVTLSCSPISGHRSVSWYQQTPGQGLQFLFEYFSETQRNKGNFPGRFSGRQFSNSRSEMNVSTLELGDSALYLCASSLTVRLAEGADTQYFGPGTRLTVL.

Comments on this clonotype: Since the CDR3 does not end with the conserved phenylalanine or tryptophan, this likely comes from a read error. The chain uses TRBV4-1 and TRBJ1-1; D is unclear. Trimming took off 7 bases at V and 1 base at J, with 16 bases between the two ends. Germline V gene data show CDR1 as MGHRA and CDR2 as YSYEKL. The CDR3 consists of 15 residues. The CDR3 nucleotides are TGCGCCAGCAACCATGTGTTTCGGTCGAACACTGAAGCTTTCTAT. Amino acid sequence: CASNHVFRSNTEAFY.

The V and J genes are TRBV24-1 and TRBJ2-3; D may be TRBD1 (6 bases). The ends were cut back, 5 bases at V and 8 bases at J, with 16 bases in the middle. Germline loops: CDR1 KGHDR, CDR2 SFDVKD. The CDR3 runs to 14 residues. The CDR3 nucleotides read TGTGCCACCAGTGTGGGCACAGGGAGTAGTACGCAGTATTTT. Protein: CATSVGTGSSTQYF.